This entry concerns a single T cell receptor (beta chain). This CDR3 has 15 residues. Per the germline V gene, CDR1 is ENHRY and CDR2 is SYGVKD. Trimming removed 2 bases at V and 7 bases at J, with 15 bases between. Patients picked for sequencing had shown CD8+CD57+ cell expansion detected by flow cytometry. This entry comes from a study of CD8+CD57+ T cells in acquired aplastic anemia. Genomic DNA templated the TCR beta VDJ and CDR3 profiling. TCRdb re-derived calls from the reads in MiXCR, one entry per CDR3 protein. Here the sample spans roughly 200,000 distinct CDR3 sequences, 63% being singletons.

The chain links TRBV10-3 to TRBJ2-1; D assignment may be TRBD1 or TRBD2 (5 bases each). The sequencing input was sorted CD4+, CD8+, or CD8+CD57+ T cells (not recorded which) from PBMCs. This clonotype originated in a human donor with aplastic anemia. This CDR3 is CAISETGTAGNEQFF. CDR3 DNA: TGTGCCATCAGTGAGACCGGGACCGCAGGGAATGAGCAGTTCTTC.